Below, one T cell receptor (beta chain) is given with its context. The antigen remains undetermined. This sample was taken from a study of blood T cells in healthy people across ages. Primers used in a second PCR of about 6 to 11 cycles were a sample-barcoded 5' primer and a J-beta primer mix. TCRdb passed the 5' RACE reads through MiXCR, listing each CDR3 protein once. This repertoire shows 600,000 to 1,000,000 distinct CDR3 sequences, 58% found once; its top ten account for approximately 20%. Study results and limitations: Donors of long life had a larger count of naive CD4+ cells and greater diversity than aged donors.

In germline, CDR1 is SGHAT, CDR2 FQNNGV. The CDR3 contains 15 residues. This clonotype was sampled from a young man in good health. The material sequenced was blood. The rearrangement joins TRBV11-2 to TRBJ2-1; D unresolved. The J call may not be correct, given that the DNA end is closer to TRBJ2-7. For the CDR3, the DNA is TGTGCCAGCAGCTTAGCTACGAGAAGCGACTACGAGCAGTACTTC. This codes for CASSLATRSDYEQYF.